The 20 T cell receptor beta chains below all came from one sample that was sequenced in a study of beta chain features in type 1 diabetes. Every isolated RNA sample was fully reverse transcribed, so sequencing captured expressed TCRB transcripts. Sequencing was performed with immunoSEQ multiplex PCR; in TCRdb, only in-frame clones are kept and a portion is missing. The sample shows over 500,000 clones, 15% to 19% of them seen only once. Sequencing was done on a sample of naive CD4+ T cells from blood. Source of these receptors: a man younger than 30 in good health.

This chain uses TRBV5-4 with TRBJ2-2; D gene ambiguous. Germline V gene sequence: CDR1 SGHNT, CDR2 YYREEE (reference sequence). This CDR3 comprises 11 residues. Trimming cost V 0 bases and J 7 bases, with 1 base left between them. The CDR3 here is CASSLDGELFF. Here the CDR3 DNA reads TGTGCCAGCAGCTTGGACGGGGAGCTGTTTTTT.

The J gene is TRBJ2-3, the V gene TRBV7-3; TRBD1 aligns across 7 bases. The CDR3 covers 13 residues. V lost 5 bases, J lost 7 bases, and 6 bases stayed unmatched. Germline values: CDR1 SGHTA, CDR2 FQGTGA. The CDR3 DNA sequence: TGTGCCAGCAGCGGGCCAGGGGGAAATACGCAGTATTTT. Translating it yields CASSGPGGNTQYF.

The gene calls are TRBV4-2 and TRBJ2-6; 13 positions match TRBD2. The CDR3 consists of 18 residues. Germline CDR1 reads LGHNA; CDR2 reads YNFKEQ. J was trimmed by 2 bases and V by 6 bases; bases with no gene match: 7. The CDR3 protein is CASSRGTSGKTGANVLTF. CDR3 nucleotides: TGTGCCAGCAGTAGGGGGACTAGCGGGAAAACTGGGGCCAACGTCCTGACTTTC.

The chain joins TRBV7-9 to TRBJ2-7; 7 nucleotides align to TRBD2. CDR1 SEHNR and CDR2 FQNEAQ come from the germline V gene (reference sequence). Losses at the gene ends were 2 bases for V and 3 bases for J; bases not matched to a gene: 4. This CDR3 is built from 14 residues. CDR3 sequence reads: CASSLTGTNYEQYF. The CDR3, as DNA: TGTGCCAGCAGCTTAACCGGGACTAACTACGAGCAGTACTTC.

A remark on this clone: This specimen includes other DNA sequences encoding the same CDR3. J is TRBJ1-5 and V is TRBV7-9, with D perhaps TRBD1 (5 bases). Trimming took 1 base from V and 7 from J, leaving 14 bases between them. This CDR3 is 15 amino acids long. Germline V gives CDR1 SEHNR, CDR2 FQNEAQ (reference sequence). This chain's CDR3 is CASSLGGQGGQPQHF. CDR3 nucleotide sequence: TGTGCCAGCAGCTTAGGGGGTCAGGGAGGCCAGCCCCAGCATTTT.

This chain connects TRBV5-1 to TRBJ1-5, with D unresolved. The CDR3 contains 15 residues. The germline gives CDR1 SGHRS, CDR2 YFSETQ. Trimming took 4 bases from V and 2 from J, leaving 13 bases between them. The CDR3 DNA is TGCGCCAGCAGCGCCGGCCTCGAGGGCAATCAGCCCCAGCATTTT. Translated, it gives CASSAGLEGNQPQHF.

V usage is TRBV13 and J usage is TRBJ2-5, with 9 nucleotides matching TRBD2. The germline V gene encodes CDR1 PRHDT and CDR2 FYEKMQ (reference sequence). V shed 4 bases and J 0 bases; nucleotides not matched to a gene: 12. The CDR3 is 18 residues long. This CDR3 is CASSSPAASGAHQETQYF. CDR3 sequence (DNA): TGTGCCAGCAGCTCCCCCGCAGCTAGCGGGGCTCACCAAGAGACCCAGTACTTC.

This clone came up a few times. V gene TRBV9 combines with J gene TRBJ2-7, with D possibly matching TRBD1 (5 bases). This CDR3 has 16 residues. V lost 0 bases and J lost 3, with 16 bases in between. Germline CDR1 is SGDLS and CDR2 is YYNGEE. CDR3 sequence: CASSVDAGRQLYEQYF. Here the CDR3 DNA reads TGTGCCAGCAGCGTAGACGCCGGACGACAGCTCTACGAGCAGTACTTC.

This clone was seen a handful of times. The chain carries TRBV5-1 and TRBJ2-5, with 7 bases that match TRBD1. The trim removed 0 bases at V and 4 bases at J, leaving 6 bases unmatched. The CDR3 length is 15 residues. Germline V gene sequence: CDR1 SGHRS, CDR2 YFSETQ. CDR3 loop: CASSLASGQRETQYF. For the CDR3, the DNA is TGCGCCAGCAGCTTGGCCTCGGGACAGCGAGAGACCCAGTACTTC.

The sample holds a few counts of this clone. The V and J genes are TRBV5-1 and TRBJ1-2, with 7 bases matching TRBD1. The CDR3 runs 17 residues. Germline V gene data show CDR1 as SGHRS and CDR2 as YFSETQ. The V gene end was trimmed by 0 bases and the J gene end by 1 base; junction bases not matched to a gene: 9. The CDR3 is CASSLDRGGHVNYGYTF. The CDR3, as DNA: TGCGCCAGCAGCTTGGACAGGGGAGGACACGTTAACTATGGCTACACCTTC.

This clone was detected only a few times. The chain has TRBV19 and TRBJ2-7, with a weak D call TRBD1 (6 bases). This CDR3 is built from 12 residues. Germline V gives CDR1 LNHDA, CDR2 SQIVND (reference sequence). The V gene lost 6 bases and the J gene lost 3 bases, with 9 bases spanning the gap. CDR3 loop: CASSSQGYEQYF. DNA of the CDR3: TGTGCCAGTAGCTCACAGGGCTACGAGCAGTACTTC.

This clone occurred a few times. This sequence joins TRBV10-3 and TRBJ1-2; D might be TRBD1 (6 bases). The germline V gene encodes CDR1 ENHRY and CDR2 SYGVKD. V lost 3 bases and J 7 bases, leaving 12 bases between the germline ends. The CDR3 is made up of 13 amino acids. The CDR3 protein is CAISETGSGGYTF. The CDR3 DNA follows: TGTGCCATCAGTGAAACAGGGAGCGGTGGCTACACCTTC.

Turning to this clone: The sample has other DNA sequences that encode this CDR3 too. The genes are TRBV6-5 and TRBJ2-5; D unclear. This CDR3 region has 11 residues. Trimming removed 2 bases at V and 4 bases at J, with 2 bases between. Germline lookup yields CDR1 MNHEY and CDR2 SVGAGI. The CDR3 DNA reads TGTGCCAGCAGTTACGGAGAGACCCAGTACTTC. As protein: CASSYGETQYF.

This clone has a handful of counts. The chain recombines TRBV20-1 with TRBJ2-3, with unresolved D. Germline CDR1 and CDR2: DFQATT and SNEGSKA (reference sequence). The ends were cut back, 1 base at V and 4 bases at J, with 3 bases in the middle. The CDR3 loop spans 11 amino acids. The CDR3 DNA sequence: TGCAGTGCTAGAGTTTCAGATACGCAGTATTTT. Protein sequence: CSARVSDTQYF.

The gene calls are TRBV28 and TRBJ1-2; unclear D gene. The CDR3 is 13 amino acids. V lost 6 bases and J 1 base, leaving 9 bases between the germline ends. The V gene's germline CDR1 is MDHEN and CDR2 SYDVKM. The CDR3 coding sequence is TGTGCCAGCAGCTTGGACTATAACTATGGCTACACCTTC. Translating it yields CASSLDYNYGYTF.

The rearrangement joins TRBV28 to TRBJ2-3; D is unresolved. Trimming stripped 6 bases from V and 0 bases from J, with 10 bases between. Germline CDR1 MDHEN, CDR2 SYDVKM. The CDR3 totals 14 residues. The CDR3 DNA reads as TGTGCCAGCAGGTTTGCGGTTAGCACAGATACGCAGTATTTT. Translating gives CASRFAVSTDTQYF.

The DNA for the CDR3 is TGCAGCGCCGAGGGACCTAACTATGGCTACACCTTC. It is translated as CSAEGPNYGYTF. This chain connects TRBV29-1 to TRBJ1-2, with D perhaps TRBD1 (5 bases). Trimming removed 7 bases at V and 0 bases at J, with 9 bases between. Germline CDR1 and CDR2: SQVTM and ANQGSEA. The CDR3 spans 12 residues.

This chain uses TRBV7-2 with TRBJ2-7; TRBD2 might be the D (6 bases). The CDR3 extends over 16 amino acids. V dropped 1 base and J dropped 2 bases, with 15 bases sitting between them. Germline loops: CDR1 SGHTA, CDR2 FQGNSA. The DNA of the CDR3 is TGTGCCAGCAGCTTAGTGATGAGCGGGTCAACCTACGAGCAGTACTTC. This gives the protein CASSLVMSGSTYEQYF.

As for this clone: Additional DNA sequences in this sample encode the identical CDR3. The CDR3 is CSATEAFF. DNA of the CDR3: TGCAGTGCTACTGAAGCTTTCTTT. The genes are TRBV20-1 and TRBJ1-1; D is undetermined. The germline V gene encodes CDR1 DFQATT and CDR2 SNEGSKA (reference sequence). V shed 4 bases and J shed 6 bases, with 0 bases lying between them. The CDR3 consists of 8 residues.

This clone was counted a few times. This chain uses TRBV19 with TRBJ2-1; 10 bases agree with TRBD1. After removal of 6 bases from V and 10 bases from J, the junction contained 12 bases not matched to a gene. Germline CDR1 and CDR2: LNHDA and SQIVND (reference sequence). This CDR3 spans 15 amino acids. The CDR3 loop is CASRRGQGIGTEQFF. The CDR3 region has the DNA TGTGCCAGTAGGAGGGGACAGGGGATCGGGACCGAGCAGTTCTTC.